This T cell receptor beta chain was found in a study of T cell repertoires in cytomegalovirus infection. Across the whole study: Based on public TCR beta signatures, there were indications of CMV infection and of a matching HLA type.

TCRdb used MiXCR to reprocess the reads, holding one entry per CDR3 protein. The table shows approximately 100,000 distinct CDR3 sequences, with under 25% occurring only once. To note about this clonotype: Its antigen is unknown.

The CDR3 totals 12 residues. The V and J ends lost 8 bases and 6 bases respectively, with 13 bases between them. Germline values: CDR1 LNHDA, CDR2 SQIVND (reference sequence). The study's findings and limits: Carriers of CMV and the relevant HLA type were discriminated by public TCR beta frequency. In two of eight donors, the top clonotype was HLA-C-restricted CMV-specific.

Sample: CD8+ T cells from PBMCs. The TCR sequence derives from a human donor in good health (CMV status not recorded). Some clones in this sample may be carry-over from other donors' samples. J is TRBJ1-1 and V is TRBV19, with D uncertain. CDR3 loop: CASQTPLAEAFF. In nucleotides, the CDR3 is TGTGCCAGTCAGACACCCCTCGCTGAAGCTTTCTTT. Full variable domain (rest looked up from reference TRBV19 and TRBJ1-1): DGGITQSPKYLFRKEGQNVTLSCEQNLNHDAMYWYRQDPGQGLRLIYYSQIVNDFQKGDIAEGYSVSREKKESFPLTVTSAQKNPTAFYLCASQTPLAEAFFGQGTRLTVV.